Sequencing of this T cell receptor (beta chain) was carried out in a study of blood T cell repertoires in COVID-19. The wider study: Samples representing acute and convalescent COVID-19 were sourced from the United States, Italy and Spain. Sources were T cells, B-cell-depleted T cells, or PBMCs; the material itself was cDNA or gDNA.

The CDR3 consists of 16 residues. Germline V gene lookup returns CDR1 MDHEN and CDR2 SYDVKM. Unmatched junction bases numbered 2, after V lost 1 base and J lost 4 bases. Seattle cases were enrolled at active infection and followed longitudinally. In the authors' workflow: Using reference gene primer amplification, nucleated cell counts were estimated. TCRdb keeps only in-frame clones here, not all; method: immunoSEQ multiplex PCR. V and J calls and clone size are copied from that table; D and trimming were computed from the DNA. Of under 400,000 clones detected, about nine tenths appear once; the ten largest clones hold 2.5% to 3.5%.

The receptor was isolated from a woman aged 25 to 45 with COVID-19, enrolled during active disease. The sample comprised peripheral blood. The J gene is TRBJ2-1, the V gene TRBV28, with 12 bases fitting TRBD2. In nucleotides, the CDR3 is TGTGCCAGCAGTTTATCCCTAGCGGGAGGGTACAATGAGCAGTTCTTC. Its protein is CASSLSLAGGYNEQFF. Full variable domain (rest looked up from reference TRBV28 and TRBJ2-1): DVKVTQSSRYLVKRTGEKVFLECVQDMDHENMFWYRQDPGLGLRLIYFSYDVKMKEKGDIPEGYSVSREKKERFSLILESASTNQTSMYLCASSLSLAGGYNEQFFGPGTRLTVL.